This T cell receptor (beta chain) originates from a study of blood T cells in healthy people across ages. It was with a sample-barcoded 5' primer and a J-beta primer mix that a second PCR of roughly 7 to 12 cycles was run. TCRdb re-called the 5' RACE reads with MiXCR, one entry per CDR3 protein. The sample consists of nearly 800,000 distinct CDR3 sequences, more than 55% of them appearing once. The CDR3 length is 13 residues. The germline V and J ends were trimmed by 5 bases and 7 bases, with 14 bases remaining between them. CDR1 is SGHTA and CDR2 is FQGTGA in the germline V gene. The sequence was collected from a man in his forties in good health. Sequencing was done on a sample of blood. This sequence joins TRBV7-3 and TRBJ1-2, with TRBD1 as a possible D gene (6 bases). CDR3: CASSGFPGAGYTF. Written as DNA, the CDR3 is TGTGCCAGCAGCGGATTTCCAGGGGCTGGCTACACCTTC.